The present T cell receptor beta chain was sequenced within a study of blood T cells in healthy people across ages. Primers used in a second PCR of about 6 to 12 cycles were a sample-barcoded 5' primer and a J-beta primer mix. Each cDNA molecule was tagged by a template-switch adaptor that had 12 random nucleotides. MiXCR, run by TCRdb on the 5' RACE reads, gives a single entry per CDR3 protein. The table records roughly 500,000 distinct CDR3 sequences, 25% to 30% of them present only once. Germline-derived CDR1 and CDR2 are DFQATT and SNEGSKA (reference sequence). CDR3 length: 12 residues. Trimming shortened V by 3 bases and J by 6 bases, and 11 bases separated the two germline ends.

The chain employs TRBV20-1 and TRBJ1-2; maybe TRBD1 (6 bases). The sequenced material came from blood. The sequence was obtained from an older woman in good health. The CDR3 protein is CSARRGGDGYTF. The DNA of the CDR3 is TGCAGTGCTAGGAGGGGGGGGGATGGCTACACCTTC.